The rows below give T cell receptor beta chains drawn from one sample of a study of blood T cell repertoires in COVID-19. Only in-frame clones appear in the TCRdb table, and some are missing; sequencing was by immunoSEQ multiplex PCR. The table shows a few hundred thousand clones, with 70% to 85% occurring only once. Material for sequencing was peripheral blood. These receptors were collected from a human donor with acute or convalescent COVID-19. The donor label of this sample is uncertain. Each CDR3 is given without its conserved first and last residue. A D gene is named only where the DNA matches it firmly.

j_gene,d_gene,v_gene,CDR3aa
TRBJ2-7,.,TRBV19,ASPRPGVNYEQY
TRBJ1-5,.,TRBV7-2,ASSLVSSSNQPQH
TRBJ1-1,.,TRBV20-1,SARDSLQNF
TRBJ2-1,.,TRBV6-6,ASNRLGNSYNEQF
TRBJ1-2,.,TRBV5-4,ASSSPAGPGGYT
TRBJ1-2,.,TRBV2,ASRRYFGYT
TRBJ2-1,TRBD2,TRBV6-5,ASSPRLAGGTEQF
TRBJ1-1,.,TRBV28,ASSPPKGGTEAF
TRBJ1-6,TRBD1,TRBV5-4,ASQTGGLADSPLH
TRBJ2-7,TRBD1,TRBV19,ASSHPGQPYEQY
TRBJ2-3,TRBD2,TRBV2,ASRRGGLAGATDTQY
TRBJ2-5,TRBD2,TRBV10-3,AIGLAGGAKETQY
TRBJ1-1,.,TRBV6-1,ASSEAGSRWNTEAF
TRBJ1-2,.,TRBV5-6,ASSLDYPGNGYT
TRBJ1-1,TRBD1,TRBV5-4,ASSRTQGANTEAF